This T cell receptor beta chain was found in a study of cytomegalovirus exposure and HLA in healthy donors. CDR3 length equals 15 residues. The V and J ends lost 7 bases and 5 bases, in that order; junction bases with no gene match: 8. Germline assignment: CDR1 MNHEY and CDR2 SMNVEV (reference sequence). TCRdb's table, derived via immunoSEQ multiplex PCR, lists solely in-frame clones and lacks some. This repertoire shows approximately 190,000 clones, 80% to 90% found once; its top ten account for around 15%. This sequence joins TRBV27 and TRBJ2-5, with 12 bases that match TRBD2. The TCR sequence derives from a woman in her twenties or thirties in good health and CMV-seropositive. Sequencing input: PBMCs. The CDR3 spells CASTPTSGSWETQYF. The CDR3 DNA reads TGTGCCAGCACCCCGACTAGCGGGAGCTGGGAGACCCAGTACTTC.